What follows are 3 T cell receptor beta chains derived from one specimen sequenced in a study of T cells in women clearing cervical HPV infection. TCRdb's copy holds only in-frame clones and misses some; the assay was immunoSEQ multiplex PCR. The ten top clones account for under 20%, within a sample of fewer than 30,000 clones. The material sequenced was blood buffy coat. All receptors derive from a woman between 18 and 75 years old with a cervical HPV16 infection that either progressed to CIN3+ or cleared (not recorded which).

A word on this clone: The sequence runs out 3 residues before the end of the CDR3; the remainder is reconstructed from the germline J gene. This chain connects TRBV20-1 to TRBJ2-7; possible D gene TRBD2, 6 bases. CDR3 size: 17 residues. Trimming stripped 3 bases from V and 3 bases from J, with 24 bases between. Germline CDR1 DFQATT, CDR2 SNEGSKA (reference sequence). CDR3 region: CSARASRGVMVDYEQYF. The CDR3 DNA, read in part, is TGCAGTGCTAGGGCTTCTCGCGGGGTGATGGTGGACTACGAG.

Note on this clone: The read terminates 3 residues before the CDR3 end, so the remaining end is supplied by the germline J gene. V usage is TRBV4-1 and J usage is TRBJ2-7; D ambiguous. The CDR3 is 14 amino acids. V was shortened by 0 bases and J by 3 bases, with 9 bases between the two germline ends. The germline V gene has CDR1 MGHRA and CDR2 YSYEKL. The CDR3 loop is CASSQDEPFYEQYF. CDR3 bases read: TGCGCCAGCAGCCAAGATGAGCCCTTCTACGAG.

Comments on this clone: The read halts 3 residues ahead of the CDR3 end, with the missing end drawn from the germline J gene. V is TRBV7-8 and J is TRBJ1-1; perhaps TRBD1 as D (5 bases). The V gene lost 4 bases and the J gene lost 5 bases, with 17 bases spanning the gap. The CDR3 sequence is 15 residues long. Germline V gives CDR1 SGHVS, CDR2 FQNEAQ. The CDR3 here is CASSSFRVGGTEAFF. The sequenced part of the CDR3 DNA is TGTGCCAGCAGCTCGTTCAGGGTCGGAGGGACTGAA.